This T cell receptor (beta chain) was retrieved from a study of blood T cell repertoires in COVID-19. Background on the study: The United States, Italy and Spain supplied acute and convalescent COVID-19 samples. The analysed material was cDNA or gDNA that came from T cells, B-cell-depleted T cells, or PBMCs.

The germline gives CDR1 LGHNA, CDR2 YSLEER. The CDR3 sequence is 16 residues long. With V trimmed by 0 bases and J by 8 bases, 5 bases remained unmatched. Libraries were prepared by immunoSEQ multiplex PCR; TCRdb keeps only in-frame clonotypes and omits some of them. The data contain hundreds of thousands of clones, 87% of them singletons. Recovered status in Cohort 3 required two negative PCRs, clearance, or symptom resolution. Specimen: PBMCs or T cells enriched from blood (not recorded which). The rearrangement links TRBV4-3 to TRBJ1-4, with 11 bases fitting TRBD1. The receptor's source is a woman aged 25 to 39 who had recovered from COVID-19. This CDR3 is CASSQDLDRGREKLFF. CDR3 coding DNA: TGCGCCAGCAGCCAAGATCTGGACAGGGGGCGCGAAAAACTGTTTTTT.